Listed below are T cell receptor beta chains from one sample, sequenced in a study of cytomegalovirus exposure and HLA in healthy donors. The table came from immunoSEQ multiplex PCR; TCRdb's copy has only in-frame clones and leaves some out. This sample's clone table lists some 48,000 clones. Sequencing was performed on PBMCs. Receptors originate from a male donor in good health and CMV-seropositive. Both conserved end residues are part of each CDR3. D genes are given only for firm matches.

cdr3_aa cdr3_nt d_call j_call v_call cdr3_length
CASSRVGGGTYEQYF TGTGCCAGCAGCCGTGTGGGGGGAGGGACCTACGAGCAGTACTTC TRBD2 TRBJ2-7 TRBV28 15
CASSSKQGPGDYEQYF TGTGCCAGCAGTTCCAAACAGGGTCCGGGCGACTACGAGCAGTACTTC NA TRBJ2-7 TRBV27 16
CASSAGPQGATQYF TGCGCCAGCAGCGCGGGGCCTCAGGGGGCAACCCAGTACTTC TRBD1 TRBJ2-5 TRBV5-1 14
CASSLGAGVHNEQFF TGTGCCAGCAGCTTGGGCGCGGGGGTACACAATGAGCAGTTCTTC TRBD2 TRBJ2-1 TRBV9 15
CASSQAQLWRVTEAFF TGTGCCAGCAGCCAAGCCCAGCTGTGGAGGGTAACTGAAGCTTTCTTT NA TRBJ1-1 TRBV14 16
CASSPHQGQIEKYSNQPQHF TGTGCCAGTAGTCCCCACCAAGGACAGATAGAAAAGTATAGCAATCAGCCCCAGCATTTT NA TRBJ1-5 TRBV19 20
CASSGTGGRQPQHF TGTGCCAGCAGCGGGACAGGGGGCAGGCAGCCCCAGCATTTT TRBD1 TRBJ1-5 TRBV28 14
CASSTTGGTGNTIYF TGTGCCAGCAGCACGACAGGGGGTACTGGAAACACCATATATTTT TRBD1 TRBJ1-3 TRBV7-2 15
CSAAGIGEAFF TGCAGTGCTGCAGGGATAGGTGAAGCTTTCTTT NA TRBJ1-1 TRBV20-1 11
CATRVQGAHEQYF TGTGCCACCAGGGTACAGGGGGCCCACGAGCAGTACTTC TRBD1 TRBJ2-7 TRBV28 13
CASRDRLAGTGELFF TGTGCCAGCAGAGACAGACTAGCGGGCACCGGGGAGCTGTTTTTT TRBD2 TRBJ2-2 TRBV2 15
CASRGAVQETQYF TGCGCCAGCCGGGGGGCCGTCCAAGAGACCCAGTACTTC NA TRBJ2-5 TRBV5-1 13
CASSSRLASDTQYF TGCGCCAGCAGCTCCAGACTAGCGTCAGATACGCAGTATTTT TRBD2 TRBJ2-3 TRBV4-1 14
CASSGLAGISYEQYF TGTGCCAGCAGCGGGCTAGCGGGGATTAGCTACGAGCAGTACTTC TRBD2 TRBJ2-7 TRBV2 15
CASSFRGANTEAFF TGTGCCAGCAGCTTCCGAGGAGCGAACACTGAAGCTTTCTTT NA TRBJ1-1 TRBV7-2 14
CASQKYSSYEQYF TGTGCCAGCCAGAAATACAGTTCCTACGAGCAGTACTTC NA TRBJ2-7 TRBV7-2 13
CASSLTPPGINNPSRNTGELFF TGTGCCAGCAGCTTAACCCCTCCCGGGATCAATAACCCGTCAAGGAACACCGGGGAGCTGTTTTTT NA TRBJ2-2 TRBV7-3 22
CASRGQGSDGYTF TGTGCCAGCAGGGGTCAGGGCAGCGATGGCTACACCTTC NA TRBJ1-2 TRBV2 13
CASRSTGNYGYTF TGTGCCAGCAGGTCTACAGGGAACTACGGCTACACCTTC NA TRBJ1-2 TRBV6-5 13
CASSLGLADLTDTQYF TGCGCCAGCAGCTTGGGGCTAGCGGATCTCACAGATACGCAGTATTTT TRBD2 TRBJ2-3 TRBV5-1 16
CATSGTTPGADTQYF TGTGCCACCAGCGGAACGACACCCGGGGCAGATACGCAGTATTTT NA TRBJ2-3 TRBV15 15
CASSLVGGGQPQHF TGTGCCAGCAGCTTAGTAGGGGGCGGTCAGCCCCAGCATTTT TRBD1 TRBJ1-5 TRBV5-6 14
CASSGSQGAATEAFF TGCGCCAGCAGCGGATCACAGGGGGCGGCCACTGAAGCTTTCTTT TRBD1 TRBJ1-1 TRBV5-1 15
CAWSPRDRVTEAFF TGTGCCTGGAGCCCGCGGGACAGGGTAACTGAAGCTTTCTTT TRBD1 TRBJ1-1 TRBV30 14
CASSEGQPYEQYF TGTGCCAGCAGTGAGGGGCAACCCTACGAGCAGTACTTC NA TRBJ2-7 TRBV2 13
CASSPRTGDEQFF TGTGCCAGCAGCCCCCGGACAGGTGATGAGCAGTTCTTC TRBD1 TRBJ2-1 TRBV7-2 13
CASGPTTDRASF TGTGCTAGTGGTCCCACCACGGACAGGGCCTCCTTC TRBD1 TRBJ2-7 TRBV12-5 12
CASSIRQGQGNYEQYF TGTGCCAGCAGCATCAGACAGGGGCAAGGAAACTACGAGCAGTACTTC TRBD1 TRBJ2-7 TRBV11-2 16
CASGYRTGYEQYF TGTGCCAGCGGCTATCGGACAGGCTACGAGCAGTACTTC TRBD1 TRBJ2-7 TRBV27 13
CASSEGVASGGYTF TGTGCCAGCAGTGAAGGTGTGGCTTCCGGGGGCTACACCTTC NA TRBJ1-2 TRBV6-1 14
CASSLAGANYGYTF TGTGCCAGCAGCTTAGCAGGGGCTAACTATGGCTACACCTTC NA TRBJ1-2 TRBV13 14
CATRQQESTDTQYF TGTGCCACCCGACAGCAAGAAAGCACAGATACGCAGTATTTT NA TRBJ2-3 TRBV27 14
CASSYSTGMNTEAFF TGTGCCAGCAGTTACTCCACAGGTATGAACACTGAAGCTTTCTTT NA TRBJ1-1 TRBV6-5 15
CASRERAWEDTEAFF TGTGCCAGTAGAGAACGCGCCTGGGAGGACACTGAAGCTTTCTTT NA TRBJ1-1 TRBV19 15
CASSAPDRAPTDTQYF TGCGCCAGCAGCGCTCCGGACAGGGCCCCCACAGATACGCAGTATTTT TRBD1 TRBJ2-3 TRBV5-1 16
CAISDAGLTPLHF TGTGCCATCAGTGACGCAGGTCTAACACCCCTCCACTTT NA TRBJ1-6 TRBV10-3 13
CASTPAGVSSPLHF TGTGCCAGTACCCCCGCGGGCGTTAGTTCACCCCTCCACTTT NA TRBJ1-6 TRBV19 14
CASSSSGGGQPQHF TGTGCCAGCAGCTCCAGTGGGGGAGGGCAGCCCCAGCATTTT NA TRBJ1-5 TRBV11-2 14
CASSVPGSGNRGSGNTIYF TGTGCCAGCAGCGTACCTGGGTCCGGGAACAGGGGCTCTGGAAACACCATATATTTT TRBD1 TRBJ1-3 TRBV11-2 19
CASSPFAGGEETQYF TGTGCCAGCTCACCCTTTGCGGGGGGGGAAGAGACCCAGTACTTC TRBD2 TRBJ2-5 TRBV18 15
CASSQDPLRGLSYNEQFF TGTGCCAGCAGCCAAGATCCCTTGCGGGGTCTGTCCTACAATGAGCAGTTCTTC NA TRBJ2-1 TRBV4-2 18
CASSLMGQGRTEAFF TGTGCCAGCAGCTTAATGGGACAGGGGAGGACTGAAGCTTTCTTT TRBD1 TRBJ1-1 TRBV7-2 15
CASSLQLDINSPLHF TGTGCCAGCAGCTTACAGCTAGATATAAATTCACCCCTCCACTTT NA TRBJ1-6 TRBV7-2 15
CASRATGSTTEAFF TGTGCCAGCAGAGCTACGGGGTCGACCACTGAAGCTTTCTTT NA TRBJ1-1 TRBV7-9 14
CASSLARSGGLADTQYF TGCGCCAGCAGCTTGGCCAGGAGCGGGGGTCTGGCAGATACGCAGTATTTT TRBD2 TRBJ2-3 TRBV5-1 17
CASSGDSNQPQHF TGTGCCAGCAGTGGGGACAGTAATCAGCCCCAGCATTTT TRBD1 TRBJ1-5 TRBV2 13
CASSPTGGSYNQPQHF TGCGCCAGCAGCCCGACGGGGGGGAGTTACAATCAGCCCCAGCATTTT NA TRBJ1-5 TRBV5-1 16
CASSLFSTNSGANVLTF TGTGCCAGCAGTTTATTTTCTACGAACTCTGGGGCCAACGTCCTGACTTTC NA TRBJ2-6 TRBV27 17
CASSLLGGDSPLHF TGCGCCAGCAGCTTGCTCGGGGGAGATTCACCCCTCCACTTT NA TRBJ1-6 TRBV5-1 14
CASSYGTGGEAFF TGTGCCAGCAGTTATGGAACAGGGGGTGAAGCTTTCTTT TRBD1 TRBJ1-1 TRBV27 13
CASSHPTGWDYGYTF TGCGCCAGCAGCCACCCGACTGGCTGGGACTATGGCTACACCTTC NA TRBJ1-2 TRBV4-1 15
CASSHLRVADTEAFF TGTGCCAGCAGCCACCTACGGGTCGCGGACACTGAAGCTTTCTTT NA TRBJ1-1 TRBV14 15
CASSLPAGATPYEQYF TGTGCCAGCAGCCTCCCGGCGGGGGCGACCCCCTACGAGCAGTACTTC NA TRBJ2-7 TRBV28 16
CSAQTGGPYEQYF TGCAGCGCCCAGACAGGGGGCCCCTACGAGCAGTACTTC TRBD1 TRBJ2-7 TRBV29-1 13
CASSQADGEWYEQYF TGTGCCAGCAGCCAAGCTGACGGGGAGTGGTACGAGCAGTACTTC NA TRBJ2-7 TRBV7-6 15
CASIQGAMNTEAFF TGTGCCAGCATACAGGGGGCTATGAACACTGAAGCTTTCTTT TRBD1 TRBJ1-1 TRBV6-1 14
CASSLLGGGYNEQFF TGCGCCAGCAGCTTACTAGGGGGGGGGTACAATGAGCAGTTCTTC NA TRBJ2-1 TRBV5-1 15